This T cell receptor beta chain is drawn from a study of cytomegalovirus exposure and HLA in healthy donors. Sequenced by immunoSEQ multiplex PCR; TCRdb stores in-frame clones only, minus some. The sample consists of 60,000 to 85,000 clones, 95% to 96% of them appearing once. CDR1 and CDR2 from the germline V gene are SSHAT and FNYEAQ (reference sequence). CDR3 length: 13 residues. As regards this clone: Its antigen is currently unknown. An end of the junction does not agree with germline; a read error may underlie this.

Study findings and constraints: The authors listed 150 to 200 TCR beta chains as cytomegalovirus-associated. As confirmed in vitro, a few CMV-associated chains were specific for CMV antigens. Subsequent analysis revealed that first-cohort TCR clusters tended to co-occur in the approximately 120 validation repertoires.

This TCR was sampled from a woman between 18 and 29 years old in good health and CMV-seropositive. This chain links TRBV7-7 with TRBJ2-1, with 9 bases fitting TRBD1. Sample: PBMCs. The CDR3 is CASSRGQGDEQFF. CDR3 nucleotides: TGTGCTAGCAGCCGGGGACAGGGCGATGAGCAGTTCTTC.